Below are 32 T cell receptor beta chains sequenced from a single sample in a study of blood T cell repertoires in COVID-19. The assay was immunoSEQ multiplex PCR, and TCRdb's table has in-frame clones only and misses some. The table shows almost 350,000 clones, with approximately 89% occurring only once. Material: peripheral blood. Every receptor here comes from a woman between 55 and 75 years old with COVID-19, enrolled during active disease.

J is TRBJ1-2 and V is TRBV18; a possible D gene is TRBD1 (5 bases). The CDR3 contains 13 residues. The germline V and J ends were trimmed by 4 bases and 4 bases, with 10 bases remaining between them. Germline V lookup: CDR1 KGHSH, CDR2 LQKENI. This CDR3 is CASSQQGLYGYTF. For the CDR3, the DNA is TGTGCCAGCTCACAGCAGGGCCTCTATGGCTACACCTTC. Full variable domain (rest looked up from reference TRBV18 and TRBJ1-2): NAGVMQNPRHLVRRRGQEARLRCSPMKGHSHVYWYRQLPEEGLKFMVYLQKENIIDESGMPKERFSAEFPKEGPSILRIQQVVRGDSAAYFCASSQQGLYGYTFGSGTRLTVV.

This chain uses TRBV6-5 with TRBJ1-2; TRBD1 matches at 7 bases. The CDR3 is made up of 14 amino acids. V gave up 7 bases and J gave up 4 bases; unmatched junction bases: 9. The V gene's germline CDR1 is MNHEY and CDR2 SVGAGI. The CDR3 is CASIKGQLLYGYTF. CDR3 DNA: TGTGCCAGCATCAAGGGACAGCTGCTCTATGGCTACACCTTC.

DNA for the CDR3: TGTGCCAGCAGTGAAAATAGCGCAGTCATAGGCAATCAGCCCCAGCATTTT. It yields the protein CASSENSAVIGNQPQHF. The chain uses TRBV6-1 and TRBJ1-5; D remains unclear. V lost 2 bases to trimming and J lost 2 bases, with 16 bases between them. The CDR3 spans 17 residues. Germline assignment: CDR1 MNHNS and CDR2 SASEGT.

The rearrangement joins TRBV18 to TRBJ1-6; the D gene is possibly TRBD1 (6 bases). CDR1 KGHSH and CDR2 LQKENI come from the germline V gene. CDR3 length equals 16 residues. Between the trimmed V and J ends, which lost 2 bases and 0 bases, there was a span of 8 bases. The CDR3 nucleotides read TGTGCCAGCTCACCAATAGGGGGCTCCTATAATTCACCCCTCCACTTT. This sequence encodes CASSPIGGSYNSPLHF. The full variable domain, in which reference TRBV18 and TRBJ1-6 provide the parts outside the CDR3, is NAGVMQNPRHLVRRRGQEARLRCSPMKGHSHVYWYRQLPEEGLKFMVYLQKENIIDESGMPKERFSAEFPKEGPSILRIQQVVRGDSAAYFCASSPIGGSYNSPLHFGNGTRLTVT.

The chain recombines TRBV10-3 with TRBJ1-4; D perhaps matches TRBD1 (6 bases). The CDR3 has 17 amino acids. Germline lookup yields CDR1 ENHRY and CDR2 SYGVKD. V lost 6 bases to trimming and J lost 0 bases, with 17 bases between them. The CDR3 sequence is CAISRTGLGATNEKLFF. The CDR3 DNA reads as TGTGCCATCAGCAGAACAGGGTTGGGAGCAACTAATGAAAAACTGTTTTTT.

The V gene is TRBV15, the J gene TRBJ2-5; TRBD2 might be the D (6 bases). V lost 5 bases, J lost 0 bases, and 13 bases lay in between. The CDR3 is 15 residues long. Germline loops: CDR1 LNHNV, CDR2 YYDKDF (reference sequence). The CDR3 nucleotides are TGTGCCACCAGCGGCCTAGCGCTGTACCAAGAGACCCAGTACTTC. This sequence encodes CATSGLALYQETQYF.

This chain joins TRBV7-2 and TRBJ2-2, with D possibly being TRBD1 (6 bases). Germline lookup yields CDR1 SGHTA and CDR2 FQGNSA. The ends were cut back, 1 base at V and 7 bases at J, with 19 bases in the middle. The CDR3 loop spans 17 amino acids. The CDR3 spells CASSLVSRGRSGGELFF. The CDR3 DNA sequence: TGTGCCAGCAGCTTAGTTTCCAGGGGAAGGTCGGGCGGGGAGCTGTTTTTT.

The table lists this clone with a count of one. The chain employs TRBV2 and TRBJ1-2, with 7 bases that match TRBD1. V shed 7 bases, J shed 2 bases, and the junction held 10 bases outside the gene matches. There are 15 residues in the CDR3. Looked up from germline, CDR1 is SNHLY and CDR2 is FYNNEI. The CDR3 sequence is CASTDPGQANYGYTF. CDR3 nucleotides: TGTGCCAGCACTGACCCAGGACAGGCAAACTATGGCTACACCTTC.

CDR3 in DNA: TGTGCCTGGATGCGGGACTATTCACCCCTCCACTTT. Amino acids: CAWMRDYSPLHF. V and J are TRBV30 and TRBJ1-6; D possibly corresponds to TRBD1 (5 bases). V gave up 4 bases and J gave up 8 bases, with 9 bases separating them. The CDR3 length is 12 residues. Germline V lookup: CDR1 GTSNPN, CDR2 SVGIG (reference sequence). The full variable domain, rest sourced from reference TRBV30 and TRBJ1-6, is SQTIHQWPATLVQPVGSPLSLECTVEGTSNPNLYWYRQAAGRGLQLLFYSVGIGQISSEVPQNLSASRPQDRQFILSSKKLLLSDSGFYLCAWMRDYSPLHFGNGTRLTVT.

The chain couples TRBV7-8 to TRBJ1-5; TRBD1 matches 7 bases. V lost 1 base and J lost 3; bases outside the gene matches: 3. Germline V gene sequence: CDR1 SGHVS, CDR2 FQNEAQ. The length of the CDR3 is 15 residues. The CDR3 here is CASSLGDSPNQPQHF. In DNA form, the CDR3 reads TGTGCCAGCAGCTTAGGGGACAGCCCCAATCAGCCCCAGCATTTT.

The gene calls are TRBV5-6 and TRBJ1-1; no clear D. Trimming pared 1 base from V and 8 bases from J, leaving 9 bases between. The CDR3 runs to 12 residues. Looked up from germline, CDR1 is SGHDT and CDR2 is YYEEEE. CDR3 nucleotides: TGTGCCAGCAGCTTGTACAGAGTAGAAGCTTTCTTT. Residues: CASSLYRVEAFF.

The chain uses TRBV5-8 and TRBJ2-1; TRBD2 is a possible D gene (6 bases). The germline V gene has CDR1 SGHTS and CDR2 YDEGEE. The ends were cut back, 6 bases at V and 3 bases at J, with 10 bases in the middle. This CDR3 is 13 amino acids long. The CDR3 is CASTTGLYNEQFF. The DNA of the CDR3 is TGTGCCAGCACCACGGGACTCTACAATGAGCAGTTCTTC.

The rearrangement joins TRBV7-2 to TRBJ1-5, with 7 bases lining up with TRBD1. V lost 4 bases to trimming and J lost 0 bases; unmatched junction nucleotides: 3. The CDR3 has 15 amino acids. In germline, CDR1 is SGHTA, CDR2 FQGNSA. CDR3 sequence reads: CASSSNRGSNQPQHF. Written as DNA, the CDR3 is TGTGCCAGCAGCTCAAACAGGGGTAGCAATCAGCCCCAGCATTTT. The complete variable domain, with remaining parts taken from reference TRBV7-2 and TRBJ1-5, reads GAGVSQSPSNKVTEKGKDVELRCDPISGHTALYWYRQSLGQGLEFLIYFQGNSAPDKSGLPSDRFSAERTGGSVSTLTIQRTQQEDSAVYLCASSSNRGSNQPQHFGDGTRLSIL.

The rearrangement uses TRBV30 and TRBJ1-6; D is ambiguous. Trimming stripped 0 bases from V and 8 bases from J, with 8 bases between. CDR1 and CDR2 from the germline V gene are GTSNPN and SVGIG (reference sequence). This CDR3 comprises 13 residues. The CDR3 nucleotides are TGTGCCTGGAGTGTATCGGTCTATTCACCCCTCCACTTT. Translating it yields CAWSVSVYSPLHF.

This clone was detected once. V gene TRBV2 combines with J gene TRBJ1-1; D ambiguous. In germline, CDR1 is SNHLY, CDR2 FYNNEI. Between the trimmed V and J ends, which lost 5 bases and 11 bases, there was a span of 18 bases. The CDR3 is 13 residues long. The CDR3 nucleotides are TGTGCCAGCAGTCCAGCCCCTCAACTAGGTGCTTTCTTT. It codes for CASSPAPQLGAFF. The entire variable domain, with the rest obtained from reference TRBV2 and TRBJ1-1, is as follows: EPEVTQTPSHQVTQMGQEVILRCVPISNHLYFYWYRQILGQKVEFLVSFYNNEISEKSEIFDDQFSVERPDGSNFTLKIRSTKLEDSAMYFCASSPAPQLGAFFGQGTRLTVV.

The genes are TRBV16 and TRBJ1-1; no reliable D call. Trimming removed 4 bases at V and 1 base at J, with 13 bases between. Per the germline V gene, CDR1 is KGHSY and CDR2 is FQNENV. The CDR3 length is 15 residues. The CDR3 reads CASSRVGDRNTEAFF. In nucleotides, the CDR3 is TGTGCCAGCAGCCGTGTCGGGGATCGGAACACTGAAGCTTTCTTT. The complete variable domain, with remaining parts taken from reference TRBV16 and TRBJ1-1, reads GEEVAQTPKHLVRGEGQKAKLYCAPIKGHSYVFWYQQVLKNEFKFLISFQNENVFDETGMPKERFSAKCLPNSPCSLEIQATKLEDSAVYFCASSRVGDRNTEAFFGQGTRLTVV.

The chain combines TRBV18 with TRBJ2-1; 11 nucleotides line up with TRBD2. The V gene's germline CDR1 is KGHSH and CDR2 LQKENI. The CDR3 spans 15 residues. V shed 3 bases and J 7 bases; nucleotides not matched to a gene: 5. The CDR3 DNA follows: TGTGCCAGCTCACCTCCAGGACTAGCGGGTAATGAGCAGTTCTTC. Translation: CASSPPGLAGNEQFF. Full variable domain (missing parts from reference TRBV18 and TRBJ2-1): NAGVMQNPRHLVRRRGQEARLRCSPMKGHSHVYWYRQLPEEGLKFMVYLQKENIIDESGMPKERFSAEFPKEGPSILRIQQVVRGDSAAYFCASSPPGLAGNEQFFGPGTRLTVL.

The chain has TRBV9 and TRBJ2-7, with TRBD2 identical over 9 bases. Unmatched junction bases numbered 15, after V lost 0 bases and J lost 5 bases. CDR1 is SGDLS, CDR2 YYNGEE, per germline. The CDR3 covers 18 residues. CDR3: CASSVGSSGGPSWNEQYF. In nucleotides, the CDR3 is TGTGCCAGCAGCGTAGGTAGTAGCGGGGGCCCCTCTTGGAACGAGCAGTACTTC.

The gene calls are TRBV5-1 and TRBJ1-2; 8 nucleotides match TRBD1. Germline V lookup: CDR1 SGHRS, CDR2 YFSETQ. The V gene end was trimmed by 4 bases and the J gene end by 5 bases; junction bases not matched to a gene: 10. This CDR3 region has 15 residues. The CDR3 DNA reads TGCGCCAGCAGCCAGGGGGCAAGCCTCGAATATGGCTACACCTTC. Translation: CASSQGASLEYGYTF.

A single count supports this clone. The chain links TRBV30 to TRBJ1-2, with unresolved D. The CDR3 is 11 amino acids. V was clipped by 0 bases and J by 4 bases, with 3 bases between them. CDR1 GTSNPN and CDR2 SVGIG come from the germline V gene (reference sequence). The CDR3 DNA is TGTGCCTGGAGTGTGCGCTATGGCTACACCTTC. It translates to CAWSVRYGYTF.

The chain combines TRBV29-1 with TRBJ1-2, with a weak D call TRBD1 (6 bases). The CDR3 runs to 13 residues. Trimming took off 4 bases at V and 4 bases at J, with 13 bases between the two ends. Germline values: CDR1 SQVTM, CDR2 ANQGSEA. The CDR3 region is CSVVRDTSYGYTF. The CDR3 nucleotides are TGCAGCGTTGTAAGGGACACATCCTATGGCTACACCTTC.

This sequence joins TRBV5-1 and TRBJ1-2, with D hard to call. This CDR3 comprises 14 residues. In germline, CDR1 is SGHRS, CDR2 YFSETQ. V was shortened by 1 base and J by 3 bases, with 10 bases between the two germline ends. CDR3 region: CASSLQPGDYGYTF. Written as DNA, the CDR3 is TGCGCCAGCAGCTTGCAGCCAGGCGACTATGGCTACACCTTC.

The chain links TRBV5-6 to TRBJ1-1; 9 bases fit TRBD1. The CDR3 consists of 16 residues. Trimming cost V 1 base and J 1 base; bases outside gene matches: 5. From germline, CDR1 is SGHDT and CDR2 YYEEEE. The CDR3, as DNA: TGTGCCAGCAGCTTGTGGACAGGGGTAAGGAACACTGAAGCTTTCTTT. Amino acids: CASSLWTGVRNTEAFF.

The J gene is TRBJ2-4, the V gene TRBV19; TRBD2 is a possible D gene (5 bases). V lost 6 bases and J 7 bases, leaving 22 bases between the germline ends. Germline-derived CDR1 and CDR2 are LNHDA and SQIVND (reference sequence). This CDR3 spans 16 amino acids. The CDR3 bases are TGTGCCAGTAGGGACGGGAAAGCAGGCGGTCTGAACATTCAGTACTTC. It specifies CASRDGKAGGLNIQYF.

This chain joins TRBV5-1 and TRBJ2-7; D might be TRBD1 (6 bases). The V and J ends lost 3 bases and 5 bases respectively, with 12 bases between them. This CDR3 region has 13 residues. From germline, CDR1 is SGHRS and CDR2 YFSETQ. This chain's CDR3 is CASSSGQSNEQYF. The CDR3, as DNA: TGCGCCAGCAGCTCCGGACAGTCTAACGAGCAGTACTTC.

The rearrangement uses TRBV10-1 and TRBJ1-2, with 9 bases matching TRBD1. The CDR3 runs 16 residues. The V gene's germline CDR1 is WNHNN and CDR2 SYGVQD (reference sequence). The trim removed 3 bases at V and 4 bases at J, leaving 9 bases unmatched. The CDR3 here is CASSDTGQGTSYGYTF. CDR3 bases: TGCGCCAGCAGTGATACTGGACAGGGGACGAGCTATGGCTACACCTTC.

The chain's CDR3 is CASSSTSGYNEQFF. The CDR3 coding sequence is TGTGCCAGCAGCTCCACTAGCGGGTACAATGAGCAGTTCTTC. This chain uses TRBV11-2 with TRBJ2-1; TRBD2 matches 9 bases. The CDR3 covers 14 residues. V lost 4 bases to trimming and J lost 4 bases; unmatched junction nucleotides: 2. Germline CDR1 and CDR2: SGHAT and FQNNGV.

The CDR3, as DNA: TGTGCCAGCAGCTTGGGTCGGTCCGGGGTGAATGAGCAGTTCTTC. As protein: CASSLGRSGVNEQFF. The chain employs TRBV5-4 and TRBJ2-1, with D tentatively TRBD2 (5 bases). CDR1 and CDR2 (germline): SGHNT, YYREEE (reference sequence). This CDR3 is 15 amino acids long. Trimming shortened V by 0 bases and J by 7 bases, and 14 bases separated the two germline ends. Full variable domain (missing parts from reference TRBV5-4 and TRBJ2-1): ETGVTQSPTHLIKTRGQQVTLRCSSQSGHNTVSWYQQALGQGPQFIFQYYREEENGRGNFPPRFSGLQFPNYSSELNVNALELDDSALYLCASSLGRSGVNEQFFGPGTRLTVL.

This rearrangement joins TRBV7-9 to TRBJ2-2; 10 nucleotides match TRBD2. From germline, CDR1 is SEHNR and CDR2 FQNEAQ (reference sequence). The V and J ends lost 2 bases and 6 bases, in that order; junction bases with no gene match: 6. This CDR3 region has 16 residues. Here the CDR3 DNA reads TGTGCCAGCAGCTTATACAGCGGGGGGGCCCCCGGGGAGCTGTTTTTT. Protein: CASSLYSGGAPGELFF.

This chain links TRBV6-5 with TRBJ2-7, with TRBD1 identical over 7 bases. J was trimmed by 0 bases and V by 5 bases; bases with no gene match: 4. The CDR3 length is 14 residues. Per the germline V gene, CDR1 is MNHEY and CDR2 is SVGAGI. The CDR3 sequence: CASSLGTASYEQYF. CDR3 DNA: TGTGCCAGCAGTCTGGGGACAGCCTCCTACGAGCAGTACTTC.

The CDR3 coding sequence is TGCAGTGCTGCCACAGGGGGCTTCGAGTACTTC. Encoded protein: CSAATGGFEYF. The J gene is TRBJ2-7, the V gene TRBV20-1; 9 nucleotides match TRBD1. This CDR3 is built from 11 residues. Germline CDR1 and CDR2: DFQATT and SNEGSKA (reference sequence). V lost 5 bases to trimming and J lost 11 bases; unmatched junction nucleotides: 7.

This clone has a handful of counts. The J gene is TRBJ1-1, the V gene TRBV28; the D is unclear. Looked up from germline, CDR1 is MDHEN and CDR2 is SYDVKM. The V and J ends lost 6 bases and 1 base respectively, with 12 bases between them. The CDR3 sequence is 14 residues long. CDR3 region: CASSAPRGNTEAFF. The CDR3 nucleotides are TGTGCCAGCAGCGCGCCGCGGGGGAACACTGAAGCTTTCTTT.